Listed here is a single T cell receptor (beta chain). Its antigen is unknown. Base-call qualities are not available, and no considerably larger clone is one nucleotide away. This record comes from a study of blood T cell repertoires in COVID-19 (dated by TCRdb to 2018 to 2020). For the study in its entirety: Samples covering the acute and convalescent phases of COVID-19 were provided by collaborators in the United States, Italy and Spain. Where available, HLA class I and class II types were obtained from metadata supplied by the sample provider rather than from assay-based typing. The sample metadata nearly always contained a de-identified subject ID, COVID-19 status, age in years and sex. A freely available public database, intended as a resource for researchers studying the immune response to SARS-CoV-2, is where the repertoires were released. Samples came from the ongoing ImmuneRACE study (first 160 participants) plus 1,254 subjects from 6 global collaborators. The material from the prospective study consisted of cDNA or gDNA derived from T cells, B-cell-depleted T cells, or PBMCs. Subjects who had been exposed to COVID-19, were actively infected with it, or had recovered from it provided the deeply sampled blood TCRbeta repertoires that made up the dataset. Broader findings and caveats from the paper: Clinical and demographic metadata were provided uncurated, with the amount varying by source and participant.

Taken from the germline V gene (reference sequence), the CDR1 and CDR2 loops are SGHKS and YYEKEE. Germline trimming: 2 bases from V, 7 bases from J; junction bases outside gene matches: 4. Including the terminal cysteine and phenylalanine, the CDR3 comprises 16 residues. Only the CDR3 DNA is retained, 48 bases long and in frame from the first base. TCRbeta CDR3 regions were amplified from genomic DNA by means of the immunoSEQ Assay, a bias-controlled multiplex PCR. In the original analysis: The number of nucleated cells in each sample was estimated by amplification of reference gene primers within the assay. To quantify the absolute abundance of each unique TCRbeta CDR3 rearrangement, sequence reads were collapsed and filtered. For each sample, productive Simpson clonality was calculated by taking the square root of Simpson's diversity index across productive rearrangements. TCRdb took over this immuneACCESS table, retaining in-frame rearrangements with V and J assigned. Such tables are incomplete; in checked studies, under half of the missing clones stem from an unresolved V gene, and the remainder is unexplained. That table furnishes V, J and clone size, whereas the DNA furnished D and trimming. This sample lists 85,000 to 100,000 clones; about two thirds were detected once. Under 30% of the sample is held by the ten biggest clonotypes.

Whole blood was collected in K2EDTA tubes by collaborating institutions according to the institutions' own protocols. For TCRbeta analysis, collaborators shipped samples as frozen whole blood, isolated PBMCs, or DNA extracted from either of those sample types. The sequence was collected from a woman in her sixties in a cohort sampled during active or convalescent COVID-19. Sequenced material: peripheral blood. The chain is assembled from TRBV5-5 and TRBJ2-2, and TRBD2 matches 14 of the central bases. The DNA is TGTGCCAGCAGCTTTACGGGACTAGCGGGAGACGGGGAGCTGTTTTTT. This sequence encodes CASSFTGLAGDGELFF.